This TCR beta chain was captured in a study of T cells in localized non-small cell lung cancer. CDR1 and CDR2 from the germline V gene are SGHDN and FVKESK. Trimming cost V 2 bases and J 11 bases, with 16 bases left between them. The CDR3 runs to 14 residues. Only in-frame clones appear in the TCRdb table, and some are missing; sequencing was by immunoSEQ multiplex PCR. This sample has tens of thousands of clones, with about 88% found just once. The sequencing here drew on peripheral blood, taken before any cancer treatment. This chain joins TRBV14 and TRBJ2-1; a possible D gene is TRBD1 (5 bases). The clonotype was recovered from a male donor at least 60 years old with stage I lung adenocarcinoma. CDR3 DNA sequence: TGTGCCAGCAGCCAAACGCTGGAGTGGGGCAAGCAGTTCTTC. Translation: CASSQTLEWGKQFF. Combining the CDR3 with reference TRBV14 and TRBJ2-1 gives the whole variable domain EAGVTQFPSHSVIEKGQTVTLRCDPISGHDNLYWYRRVMGKEIKFLLHFVKESKQDESGMPNNRFLAERTGGTYSTLKVQPAELEDSGVYFCASSQTLEWGKQFFGPGTRLTVL.